This T cell receptor (beta chain) was retrieved from a study of blood T cells in healthy people across ages. Then a second PCR, running roughly 7 to 12 cycles, was carried out with a sample-barcoded 5' primer and a J-beta primer mix. The template-switch adaptor was a 5' adaptor with 12 random nucleotides. It tagged each cDNA molecule. TCRdb used MiXCR to reprocess the 5' RACE reads, holding one entry per CDR3 protein. The repertoire holds 540,000 or so distinct CDR3 sequences, more than 45% seen once, with 20% to 25% in the top ten. Whole-study findings and limits: What prevented conclusive comparison of naive and antigen-experienced cells was that PBMCs were unsorted.

Details on this clonotype: Its antigen is undetermined.

Trimming shortened V by 2 bases and J by 2 bases, and 8 bases separated the two germline ends. The CDR3 is 14 amino acids. Per the germline V gene, CDR1 is LGHNT and CDR2 is FRNRAP. This clonotype was obtained from a man older than 75 in good health. The chain recombines TRBV12-5 with TRBJ2-3; the D is unclear. The specimen was blood. The CDR3 coding sequence is TGTGCTAGTGGTTTGATACAACTCACAGATACGCAGTATTTT. Translation: CASGLIQLTDTQYF.